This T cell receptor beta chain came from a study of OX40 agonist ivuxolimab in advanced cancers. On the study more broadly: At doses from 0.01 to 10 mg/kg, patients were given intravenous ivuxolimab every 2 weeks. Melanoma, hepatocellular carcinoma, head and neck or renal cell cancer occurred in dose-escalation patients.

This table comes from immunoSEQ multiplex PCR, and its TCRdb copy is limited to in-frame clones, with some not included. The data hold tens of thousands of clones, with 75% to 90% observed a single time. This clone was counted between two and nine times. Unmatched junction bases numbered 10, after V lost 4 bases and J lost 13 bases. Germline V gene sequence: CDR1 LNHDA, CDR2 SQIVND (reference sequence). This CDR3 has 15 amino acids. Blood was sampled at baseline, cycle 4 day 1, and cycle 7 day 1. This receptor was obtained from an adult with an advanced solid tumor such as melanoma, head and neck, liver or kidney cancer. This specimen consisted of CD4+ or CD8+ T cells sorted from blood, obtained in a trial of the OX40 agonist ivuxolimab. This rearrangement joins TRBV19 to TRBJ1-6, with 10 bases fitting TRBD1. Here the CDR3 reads CASSTATGGLSPLHF. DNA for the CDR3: TGTGCCAGTAGTACCGCGACAGGGGGCCTTTCGCCCCTCCACTTT.